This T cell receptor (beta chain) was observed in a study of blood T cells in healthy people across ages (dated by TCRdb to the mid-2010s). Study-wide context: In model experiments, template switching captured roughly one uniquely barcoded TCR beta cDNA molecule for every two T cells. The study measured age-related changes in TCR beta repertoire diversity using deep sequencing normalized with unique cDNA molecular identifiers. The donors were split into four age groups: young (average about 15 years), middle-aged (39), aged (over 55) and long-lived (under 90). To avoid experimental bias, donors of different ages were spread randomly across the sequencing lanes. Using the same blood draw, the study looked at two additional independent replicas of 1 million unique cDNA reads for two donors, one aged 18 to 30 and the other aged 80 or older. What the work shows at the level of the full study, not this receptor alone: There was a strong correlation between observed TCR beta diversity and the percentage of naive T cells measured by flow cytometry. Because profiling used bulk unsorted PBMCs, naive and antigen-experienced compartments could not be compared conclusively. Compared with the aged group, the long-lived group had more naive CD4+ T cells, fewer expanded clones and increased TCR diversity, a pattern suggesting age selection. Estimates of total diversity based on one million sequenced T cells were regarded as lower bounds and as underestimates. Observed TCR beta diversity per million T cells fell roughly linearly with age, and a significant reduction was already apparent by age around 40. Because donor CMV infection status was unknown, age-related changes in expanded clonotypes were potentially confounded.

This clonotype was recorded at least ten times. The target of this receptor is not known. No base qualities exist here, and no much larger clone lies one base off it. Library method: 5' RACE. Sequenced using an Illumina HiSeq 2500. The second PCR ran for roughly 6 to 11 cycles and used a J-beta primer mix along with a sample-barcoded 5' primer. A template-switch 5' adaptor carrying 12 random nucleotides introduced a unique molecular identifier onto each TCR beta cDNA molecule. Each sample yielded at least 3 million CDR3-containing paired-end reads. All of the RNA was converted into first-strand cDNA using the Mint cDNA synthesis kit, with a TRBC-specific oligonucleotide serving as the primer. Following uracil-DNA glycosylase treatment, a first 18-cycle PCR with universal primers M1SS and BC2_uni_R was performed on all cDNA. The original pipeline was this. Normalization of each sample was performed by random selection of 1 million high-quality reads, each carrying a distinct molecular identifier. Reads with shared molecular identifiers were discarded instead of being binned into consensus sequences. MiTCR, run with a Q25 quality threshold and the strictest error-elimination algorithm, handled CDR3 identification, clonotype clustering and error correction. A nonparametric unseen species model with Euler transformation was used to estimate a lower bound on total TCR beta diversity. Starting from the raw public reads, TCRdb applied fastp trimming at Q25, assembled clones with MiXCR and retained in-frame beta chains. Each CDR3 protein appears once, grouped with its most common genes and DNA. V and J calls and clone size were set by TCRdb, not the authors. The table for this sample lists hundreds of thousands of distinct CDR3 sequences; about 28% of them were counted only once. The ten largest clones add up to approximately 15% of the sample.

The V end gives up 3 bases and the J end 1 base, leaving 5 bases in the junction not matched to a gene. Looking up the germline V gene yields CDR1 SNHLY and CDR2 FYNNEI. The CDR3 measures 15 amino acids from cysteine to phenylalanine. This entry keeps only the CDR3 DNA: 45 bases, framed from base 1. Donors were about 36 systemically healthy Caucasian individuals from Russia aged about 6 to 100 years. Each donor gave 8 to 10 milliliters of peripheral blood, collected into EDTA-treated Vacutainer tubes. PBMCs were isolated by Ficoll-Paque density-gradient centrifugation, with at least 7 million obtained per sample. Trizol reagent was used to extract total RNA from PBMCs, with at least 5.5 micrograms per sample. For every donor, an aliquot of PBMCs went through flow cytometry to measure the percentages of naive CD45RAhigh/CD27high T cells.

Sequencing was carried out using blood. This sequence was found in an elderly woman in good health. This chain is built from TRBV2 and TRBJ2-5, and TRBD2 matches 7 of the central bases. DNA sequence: TGTGCCAGCAGTGACTCTGCGGGGGTCCAAGAGACCCAGTACTTC. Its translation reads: CASSDSAGVQETQYF.